Presented here are 27 T cell receptor beta chains from one specimen sequenced in a study of radiotherapy plus CTLA-4 blockade in lung cancer. Here immunoSEQ multiplex PCR was the method, and the copy in TCRdb shows in-frame clones only, minus some. Altogether around 90,000 clones are present, roughly four fifths being singletons, with the ten largest covering roughly 0.84%. The sequenced sample was peripheral blood, obtained from a patient treated with radiotherapy plus ipilimumab. All receptors derive from a human donor with non-small cell lung cancer who had stable disease on radiotherapy plus ipilimumab.

Points on this clone: The sample has other DNA sequences that encode this CDR3 too. The chain couples TRBV27 to TRBJ1-4, with D unresolved. Deletions cut 3 bases from V and 0 bases from J, with 14 bases between. Germline V gene lookup returns CDR1 MNHEY and CDR2 SMNVEV (reference sequence). The CDR3 totals 17 residues. CDR3 nucleotide sequence: TGTGCCAGCAGTTTCGTAGGACTAAGAGCAACTAATGAAAAACTGTTTTTT. Protein product: CASSFVGLRATNEKLFF. Filled out from reference TRBV27 and TRBJ1-4, the complete variable domain reads EAQVTQNPRYLITVTGKKLTVTCSQNMNHEYMSWYRQDPGLGLRQIYYSMNVEVTDKGDVPEGYKVSRKEKRNFPLILESPSPNQTSLYFCASSFVGLRATNEKLFFGSGTQLSVL.

The chain recombines TRBV7-3 with TRBJ2-3; a weak D match, TRBD1 (5 bases). CDR1 SGHTA and CDR2 FQGTGA come from the germline V gene. The CDR3 consists of 15 residues. The V end was cut by 5 bases, the J end by 4 bases, with 16 bases between. CDR3 DNA sequence: TGTGCCAGCAGCGGCACAGGAGTGAGCGCAGATACGCAGTATTTT. It encodes CASSGTGVSADTQYF. The whole variable domain, remainder taken from reference TRBV7-3 and TRBJ2-3, is GAGVSQTPSNKVTEKGKYVELRCDPISGHTALYWYRQSLGQGPEFLIYFQGTGAADDSGLPNDRFFAVRPEGSVSTLKIQRTERGDSAVYLCASSGTGVSADTQYFGPGTRLTVL.

The chain recombines TRBV30 with TRBJ2-3; TRBD2 aligns across 12 bases. Germline CDR1 GTSNPN, CDR2 SVGIG (reference sequence). The CDR3 is 15 amino acids. V was pared by 8 bases and J by 4 bases, with 10 bases of the junction left unmatched. The CDR3 loop is CAGRLAGGGSDTQYF. The CDR3 DNA reads as TGTGCCGGCCGCCTAGCGGGAGGGGGATCAGATACGCAGTATTTT.

This clone was observed a handful of times. The CDR3 loop is CASSQLRDYEQYF. The CDR3 DNA follows: TGCGCCAGCAGCCAACTAAGGGACTACGAGCAGTACTTC. The chain carries TRBV4-1 and TRBJ2-7; D is unclear. Germline V CDR1 and CDR2: MGHRA, YSYEKL. V was clipped by 2 bases and J by 3 bases, with 8 bases between them. The CDR3 is made up of 13 amino acids.

The chain links TRBV9 to TRBJ1-3, with a possible D match to TRBD1 (6 bases). The germline CDR1 and CDR2 sequences are SGDLS and YYNGEE. The CDR3 runs 15 residues. With 0 bases removed from V and 2 bases from J, the gap between germline ends came to 9 bases. For the CDR3, the DNA is TGTGCCAGCAGCGTAGTGGCAGGGGCTGGAAACACCATATATTTT. Amino acid sequence: CASSVVAGAGNTIYF.

The chain has TRBV7-6 and TRBJ2-7; 9 bases match TRBD1. There are 14 residues in the CDR3. Germline CDR1 is SGHVS and CDR2 is FNYEAQ. V lost 4 bases, J lost 6 bases, and 7 bases stayed unmatched. Written as DNA, the CDR3 is TGTGCCAGCAGCTCGGACAGGGGAACTCGCGAGCAGTACTTC. It specifies CASSSDRGTREQYF.

This clone was detected a few times. The chain couples TRBV5-4 to TRBJ1-3; no clear D gene. With 4 bases removed from V and 2 bases from J, the gap between germline ends came to 4 bases. CDR3 length: 12 amino acids. From germline, CDR1 is SGHNT and CDR2 YYREEE (reference sequence). The DNA for the CDR3 is TGTGCCAGCAGCAAACCTGGAAACACCATATATTTT. This codes for CASSKPGNTIYF.

V gene TRBV11-2 combines with J gene TRBJ2-1, with a tentative D call TRBD2 (5 bases). The CDR3 extends over 13 amino acids. V lost 4 bases to trimming and J lost 6 bases, with 10 bases between them. Per the germline V gene, CDR1 is SGHAT and CDR2 is FQNNGV. The CDR3 coding sequence is TGTGCCAGCAGCTCGTACGCGGGCAATGAGCAGTTCTTC. Translating gives CASSSYAGNEQFF. Together with reference TRBV11-2 and TRBJ2-1, the CDR3 gives the full variable domain: EAGVAQSPRYKIIEKRQSVAFWCNPISGHATLYWYQQILGQGPKLLIQFQNNGVVDDSQLPKDRFSAERLKGVDSTLKIQPAKLEDSAVYLCASSSYAGNEQFFGPGTRLTVL.

V is TRBV6-1 and J is TRBJ2-5, with 9 bases lining up with TRBD2. Trimming removed 5 bases from V and 1 base from J; junction bases left unmatched: 5. This CDR3 comprises 15 residues. From germline, CDR1 is MNHNS and CDR2 SASEGT. The CDR3 region has the DNA TGTGCCAGCAGTTTTAGCGGGGGTCGCCAAGAGACCCAGTACTTC. Protein product: CASSFSGGRQETQYF.

This chain uses TRBV5-1 with TRBJ2-7, with 8 positions matching TRBD1. Losses at the gene ends were 2 bases for V and 6 bases for J; bases not matched to a gene: 10. This CDR3 has 15 amino acids. Germline assignment: CDR1 SGHRS and CDR2 YFSETQ. CDR3 residues: CASSFETGVLSEQYF. The DNA of the CDR3 is TGCGCCAGCAGCTTTGAGACAGGGGTCCTCTCCGAGCAGTACTTC.

The V gene is TRBV9, the J gene TRBJ1-4; 7 nucleotides agree with TRBD1. V shed 3 bases, J shed 5 bases, and the junction held 4 bases outside the gene matches. Germline CDR1 and CDR2: SGDLS and YYNGEE. This CDR3 has 14 amino acids. CDR3 nucleotide sequence: TGTGCCAGCAGCGGCCGGGACAGCAATGAAAAACTGTTTTTT. Amino acid sequence: CASSGRDSNEKLFF.

V is TRBV7-3 and J is TRBJ2-1; D may correspond to TRBD1 or TRBD2 (5 bases each). V dropped 0 bases and J dropped 3 bases, with 18 bases sitting between them. The CDR3 has 18 residues. Germline V gene data show CDR1 as SGHTA and CDR2 as FQGTGA. CDR3 nucleotide sequence: TGTGCCAGCAGCTTAACGAGGGGAAGAGAAATTTACTACAATGAGCAGTTCTTC. As protein: CASSLTRGREIYYNEQFF.

V and J are TRBV5-1 and TRBJ2-1, with TRBD2 matching over 16 bases. This CDR3 is 19 amino acids long. V lost 4 bases to trimming and J lost 0 bases; unmatched junction nucleotides: 7. Germline loops: CDR1 SGHRS, CDR2 YFSETQ. CDR3 bases: TGCGCCAGCAGCATGATGGGACTAGCGGGAGGGAGCTCCTACAATGAGCAGTTCTTC. It codes for CASSMMGLAGGSSYNEQFF.

The gene calls are TRBV7-3 and TRBJ2-5; D is perhaps TRBD2 (5 bases). This CDR3 has 14 residues. Germline lookup yields CDR1 SGHTA and CDR2 FQGTGA. The V end was cut by 0 bases, the J end by 5 bases, with 10 bases between. For the CDR3, the DNA is TGTGCCAGCAGCTTAACCGGGGTTACGGAGACCCAGTACTTC. It yields the protein CASSLTGVTETQYF.

This chain connects TRBV25-1 to TRBJ2-1; D is undetermined. Germline values: CDR1 MGHDK, CDR2 SYGVNS. Trimming stripped 4 bases from V and 13 bases from J, with 11 bases between. CDR3 length: 11 residues. The CDR3 is CASSAGHSQFF. DNA of the CDR3: TGTGCCAGCAGTGCCGGTCATTCACAGTTCTTC.

V gene TRBV7-9 combines with J gene TRBJ2-7, with D maybe TRBD1 (6 bases). Germline V CDR1 and CDR2: SEHNR, FQNEAQ (reference sequence). The CDR3 loop spans 14 amino acids. The V gene lost 2 bases and the J gene lost 4 bases, with 12 bases spanning the gap. The CDR3 sequence is CASSLFQGPYEQYF. As DNA, the CDR3 is TGTGCCAGCAGCTTATTCCAGGGGCCTTACGAGCAGTACTTC.

This chain joins TRBV9 and TRBJ2-1, with 7 bases fitting TRBD1. The CDR3 has 14 residues. V dropped 1 base and J dropped 6; count of bases not matched to a gene: 4. Germline assignment: CDR1 SGDLS and CDR2 YYNGEE. CDR3 loop: CASSVLSGGNEQFF. CDR3 in DNA: TGTGCCAGCAGCGTACTATCAGGGGGCAATGAGCAGTTCTTC.

The rearrangement links TRBV6-5 to TRBJ2-2; D is unclear. Germline lookup yields CDR1 MNHEY and CDR2 SVGAGI. V lost 7 bases, J lost 7 bases, and 10 bases lay in between. The CDR3 is 12 residues long. The chain's CDR3 is CASTSNGGELFF. The CDR3 DNA reads TGTGCCAGCACCAGCAACGGCGGGGAGCTGTTTTTT.

CDR3: CASSLVAARQETQYF. The CDR3 DNA follows: TGCGCCAGCAGCTTGGTGGCGGCAAGACAAGAGACCCAGTACTTC. The chain employs TRBV5-1 and TRBJ2-5; D gene ambiguous. This CDR3 comprises 15 residues. Trimming stripped 0 bases from V and 2 bases from J, with 11 bases between. Germline V gene data show CDR1 as SGHRS and CDR2 as YFSETQ. The variable domain in full, completed from reference TRBV5-1 and TRBJ2-5, reads KAGVTQTPRYLIKTRGQQVTLSCSPISGHRSVSWYQQTPGQGLQFLFEYFSETQRNKGNFPGRFSGRQFSNSRSEMNVSTLELGDSALYLCASSLVAARQETQYFGPGTRLLVL.

The chain employs TRBV5-8 and TRBJ2-1; D is possibly TRBD2 (6 bases). CDR3 length: 15 amino acids. Germline V CDR1 and CDR2: SGHTS, YDEGEE. V was trimmed by 4 bases and J by 10 bases, leaving 21 bases between them. The CDR3 reads CASSARGGAAREQFF. The CDR3 DNA reads as TGTGCCAGCAGCGCTCGGGGCGGGGCCGCCAGAGAGCAGTTCTTC.

V usage is TRBV27 and J usage is TRBJ2-1; 7 positions match TRBD1. This CDR3 contains 16 residues. The germline CDR1 and CDR2 sequences are MNHEY and SMNVEV (reference sequence). V gave up 6 bases and J gave up 5 bases; unmatched junction bases: 13. CDR3 sequence: CASSPTGTELNNEQFF. In DNA, the CDR3 is TGTGCCAGCAGCCCAACCGGGACAGAACTTAACAATGAGCAGTTCTTC.

The V and J genes are TRBV6-5 and TRBJ2-1, with 9 bases identical to TRBD2. The CDR3 covers 15 residues. V was pared by 6 bases and J by 2 bases, with 5 bases of the junction left unmatched. The V gene's germline CDR1 is MNHEY and CDR2 SVGAGI. For the CDR3, the DNA is TGTGCCAGCAGGCAAAGCGGGAGGCCCTACAATGAGCAGTTCTTC. Protein sequence: CASRQSGRPYNEQFF.

The table lists this clone with a few counts. The genes are TRBV28 and TRBJ2-1, with a tentative D call TRBD2 (6 bases). The CDR3 totals 15 residues. Germline CDR1 is MDHEN and CDR2 is SYDVKM. Trimming left V 6 bases short and J 7 bases short, with 19 bases between. CDR3 sequence: CASRVPQSAGNEQFF. CDR3 nucleotide sequence: TGTGCCAGCAGAGTACCGCAGTCGGCGGGGAATGAGCAGTTCTTC.

The rearrangement joins TRBV9 to TRBJ1-4; D is unresolved. Deletions cut 3 bases from V and 0 bases from J, with 9 bases between. Germline V gene sequence: CDR1 SGDLS, CDR2 YYNGEE. CDR3 length equals 15 residues. The chain's CDR3 is CASSARFATNEKLFF. The CDR3 nucleotides read TGTGCCAGCAGCGCCCGTTTTGCAACTAATGAAAAACTGTTTTTT.

This sequence joins TRBV6-6 and TRBJ1-6; no clear D. This CDR3 region has 15 residues. Germline CDR1 and CDR2: MNHNY and SVGAGI (reference sequence). Trimming left V 2 bases short and J 4 bases short, with 9 bases between. The CDR3 loop is CASSYQEGYNSPLHF. The CDR3 DNA follows: TGTGCCAGCAGTTACCAGGAAGGGTATAATTCACCCCTCCACTTT.

The chain uses TRBV5-1 and TRBJ2-5, with D uncertain. Trimming left V 0 bases short and J 3 bases short, with 0 bases between. CDR1 and CDR2 from the germline V gene are SGHRS and YFSETQ. The CDR3 contains 11 residues. CDR3 sequence (DNA): TGCGCCAGCAGCTTGGAAGAGACCCAGTACTTC. Encoded protein: CASSLEETQYF.

The CDR3 is CASSVGGFGTDTQYF. CDR3 bases: TGTGCCAGCAGCGTAGGGGGATTCGGGACAGATACGCAGTATTTT. V usage is TRBV9 and J usage is TRBJ2-3; unclear D gene. This CDR3 spans 15 amino acids. The germline V gene encodes CDR1 SGDLS and CDR2 YYNGEE. V was pared by 0 bases and J by 3 bases, with 11 bases between.